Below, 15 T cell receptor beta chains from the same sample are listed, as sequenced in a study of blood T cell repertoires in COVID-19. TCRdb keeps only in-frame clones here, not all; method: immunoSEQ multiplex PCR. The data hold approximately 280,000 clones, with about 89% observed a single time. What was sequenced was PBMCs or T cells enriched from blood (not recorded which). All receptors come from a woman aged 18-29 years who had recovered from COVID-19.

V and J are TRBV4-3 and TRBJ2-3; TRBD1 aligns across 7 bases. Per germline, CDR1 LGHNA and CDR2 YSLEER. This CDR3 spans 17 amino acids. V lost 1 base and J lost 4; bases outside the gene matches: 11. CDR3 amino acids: CASSQVSGRGSADTQYF. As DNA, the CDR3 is TGCGCCAGCAGCCAAGTTTCCGGCAGGGGGTCCGCAGATACGCAGTATTTT.

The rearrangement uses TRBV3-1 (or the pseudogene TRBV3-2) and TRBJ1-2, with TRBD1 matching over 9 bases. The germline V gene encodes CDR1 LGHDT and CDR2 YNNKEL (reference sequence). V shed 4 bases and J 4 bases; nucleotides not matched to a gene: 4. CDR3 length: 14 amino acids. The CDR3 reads CASSPGTGPYGYTF. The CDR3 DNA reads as TGTGCCAGCAGCCCTGGGACAGGGCCCTATGGCTACACCTTC.

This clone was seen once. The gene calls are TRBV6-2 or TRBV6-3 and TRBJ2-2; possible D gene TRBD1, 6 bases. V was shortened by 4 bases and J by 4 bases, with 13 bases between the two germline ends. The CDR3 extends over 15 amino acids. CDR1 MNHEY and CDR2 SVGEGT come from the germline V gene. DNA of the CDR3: TGTGCCAGCAGTTCAATCCAGGGGCGCACCGGGGAGCTGTTTTTT. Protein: CASSSIQGRTGELFF.

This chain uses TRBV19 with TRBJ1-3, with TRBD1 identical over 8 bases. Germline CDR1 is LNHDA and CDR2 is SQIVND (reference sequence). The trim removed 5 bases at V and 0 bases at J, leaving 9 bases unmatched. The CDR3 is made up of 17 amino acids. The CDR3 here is CASSSPQGAISGNTIYF. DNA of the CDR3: TGTGCCAGTAGTTCCCCCCAGGGGGCTATCTCTGGAAACACCATATATTTT.

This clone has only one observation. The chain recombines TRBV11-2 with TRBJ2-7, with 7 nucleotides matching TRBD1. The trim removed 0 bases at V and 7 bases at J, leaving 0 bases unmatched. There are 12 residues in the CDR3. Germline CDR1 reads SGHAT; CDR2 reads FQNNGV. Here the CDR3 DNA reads TGTGCCAGCAGCTTAGACAGGGGGGAGCAGTACTTC. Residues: CASSLDRGEQYF.

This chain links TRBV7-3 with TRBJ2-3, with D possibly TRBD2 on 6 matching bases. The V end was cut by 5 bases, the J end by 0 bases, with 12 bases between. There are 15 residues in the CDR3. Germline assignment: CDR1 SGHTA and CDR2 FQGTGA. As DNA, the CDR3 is TGTGCCAGCAGCAGGACGGGAGACAGCACAGATACGCAGTATTTT. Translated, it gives CASSRTGDSTDTQYF. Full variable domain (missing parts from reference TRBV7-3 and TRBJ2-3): GAGVSQTPSNKVTEKGKYVELRCDPISGHTALYWYRQSLGQGPEFLIYFQGTGAADDSGLPNDRFFAVRPEGSVSTLKIQRTERGDSAVYLCASSRTGDSTDTQYFGPGTRLTVL.

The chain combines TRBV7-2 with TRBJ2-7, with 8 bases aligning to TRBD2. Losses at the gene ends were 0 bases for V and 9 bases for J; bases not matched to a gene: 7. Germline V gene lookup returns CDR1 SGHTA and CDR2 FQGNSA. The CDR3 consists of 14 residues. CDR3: CASSLAGLGARQYF. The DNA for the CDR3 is TGTGCCAGCAGCTTAGCGGGACTAGGGGCGCGGCAGTACTTC.

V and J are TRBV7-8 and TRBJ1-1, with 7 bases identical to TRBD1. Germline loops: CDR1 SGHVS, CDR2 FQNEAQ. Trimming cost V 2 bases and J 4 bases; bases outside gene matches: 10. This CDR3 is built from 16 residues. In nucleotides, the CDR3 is TGTGCCAGCAGCTTACCATCGACAGGGTACCGCACTGAAGCTTTCTTT. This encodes CASSLPSTGYRTEAFF.

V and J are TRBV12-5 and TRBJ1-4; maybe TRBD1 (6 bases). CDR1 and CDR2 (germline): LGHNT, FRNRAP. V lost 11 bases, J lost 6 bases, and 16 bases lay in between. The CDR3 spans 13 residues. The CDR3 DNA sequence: TGTGCTTGTGCCCGGGGGGCACATGAAAAACTGTTTTTT. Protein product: CACARGAHEKLFF.

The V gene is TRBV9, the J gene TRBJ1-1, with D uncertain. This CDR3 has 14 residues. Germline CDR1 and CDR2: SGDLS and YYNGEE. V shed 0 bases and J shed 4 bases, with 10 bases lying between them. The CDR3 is CASSVEGEGTEAFF. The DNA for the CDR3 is TGTGCCAGCAGCGTAGAAGGCGAGGGCACTGAAGCTTTCTTT.

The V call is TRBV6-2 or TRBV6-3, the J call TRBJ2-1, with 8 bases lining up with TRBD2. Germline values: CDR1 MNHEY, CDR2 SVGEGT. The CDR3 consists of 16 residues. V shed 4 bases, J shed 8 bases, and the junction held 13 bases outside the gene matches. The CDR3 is CASSWATGGRLDEQFF. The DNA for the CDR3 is TGTGCCAGCAGTTGGGCTACGGGGGGGCGTCTGGATGAGCAGTTCTTC.

The CDR3 spells CASSLGGGRGYTF. As DNA, the CDR3 is TGCGCCAGCAGCCTAGGCGGGGGTCGTGGCTACACCTTC. V gene TRBV5-1 combines with J gene TRBJ1-2, with D perhaps matching TRBD1 (5 bases). The V end lost 4 bases, the J end lost 7 bases, and 14 bases lay between the germline ends. Germline CDR1 is SGHRS and CDR2 is YFSETQ. The CDR3 spans 13 residues.

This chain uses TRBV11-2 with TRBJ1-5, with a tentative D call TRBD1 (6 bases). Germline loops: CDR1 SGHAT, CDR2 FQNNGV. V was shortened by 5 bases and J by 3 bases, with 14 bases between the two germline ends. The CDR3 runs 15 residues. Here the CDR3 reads CASSRLTGLNQPQHF. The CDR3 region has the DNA TGTGCCAGCAGCCGGTTGACAGGCCTCAATCAGCCCCAGCATTTT.

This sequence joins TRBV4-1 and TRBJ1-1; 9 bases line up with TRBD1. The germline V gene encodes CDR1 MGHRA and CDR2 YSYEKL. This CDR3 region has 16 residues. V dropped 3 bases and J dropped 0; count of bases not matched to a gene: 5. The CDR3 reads CASSQRDRVMNTEAFF. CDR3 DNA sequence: TGCGCCAGCAGCCAGAGGGACAGGGTGATGAACACTGAAGCTTTCTTT.

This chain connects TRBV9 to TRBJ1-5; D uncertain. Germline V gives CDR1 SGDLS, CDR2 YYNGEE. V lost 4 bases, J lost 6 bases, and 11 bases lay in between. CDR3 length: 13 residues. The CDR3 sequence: CASSPEAGQPQHF. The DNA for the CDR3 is TGTGCCAGCAGCCCAGAGGCTGGTCAGCCCCAGCATTTT.